This T cell receptor beta chain was sequenced for a study of shared clonotypes between healthy human individuals. A word on this clone: The sample has other DNA sequences that encode this CDR3 too.

V was trimmed by 2 bases and J by 8 bases, leaving 12 bases between them. The V gene's germline CDR1 is GTSNPN and CDR2 SVGIG (reference sequence). The length of the CDR3 is 13 residues. Some clones are missing from TCRdb's copy, which holds only in-frame ones; the method was immunoSEQ multiplex PCR. The data show just over 2,000,000 clones, about 95% seen once. The sequenced material came from naive CD4+ T cells sorted from blood. The subset is: CD45RA+ positively selected. This sequence was found in a young man in good health. The genes are TRBV30 and TRBJ1-4; D might be TRBD1 (6 bases). The CDR3 sequence is CAWSTQGGEKLFF. The CDR3 coding sequence is TGTGCCTGGAGTACACAGGGAGGAGAAAAACTGTTTTTT.